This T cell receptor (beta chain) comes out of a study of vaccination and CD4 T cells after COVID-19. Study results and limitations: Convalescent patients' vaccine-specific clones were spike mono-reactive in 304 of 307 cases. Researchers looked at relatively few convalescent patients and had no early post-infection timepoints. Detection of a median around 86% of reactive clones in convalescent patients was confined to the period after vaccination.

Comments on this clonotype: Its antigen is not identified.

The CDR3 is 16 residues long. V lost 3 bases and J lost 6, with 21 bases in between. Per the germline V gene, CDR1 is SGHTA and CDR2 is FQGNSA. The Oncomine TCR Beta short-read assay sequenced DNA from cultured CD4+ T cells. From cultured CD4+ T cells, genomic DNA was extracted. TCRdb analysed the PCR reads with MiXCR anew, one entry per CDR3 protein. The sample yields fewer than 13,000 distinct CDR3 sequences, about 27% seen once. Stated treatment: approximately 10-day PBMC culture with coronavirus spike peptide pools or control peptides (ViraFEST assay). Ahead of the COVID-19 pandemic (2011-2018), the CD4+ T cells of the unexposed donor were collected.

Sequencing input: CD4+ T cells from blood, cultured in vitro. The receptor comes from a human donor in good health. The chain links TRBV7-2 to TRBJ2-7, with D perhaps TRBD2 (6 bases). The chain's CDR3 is CASSFLGTPIAREQYF. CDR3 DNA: TGTGCCAGCAGCTTCCTAGGGACTCCTATAGCTCGCGAGCAGTACTTC.